This is a list of T cell receptor beta chains from one sample in a study of cytomegalovirus exposure and HLA in healthy donors. Sequenced by immunoSEQ multiplex PCR; TCRdb stores in-frame clones only, minus some. The specimen's table records 70,000 to 100,000 clones. What was sequenced was PBMCs. The origin of the receptors is a girl aged 10-17 years in good health and CMV-seropositive. The CDR3 runs from the conserved cysteine through the conserved F or W. D genes are given only for firm matches.

. | TRBJ1-2 | TRBV15 | CATRGLGGYTF | TGTGCCACCAGGGGGCTGGGTGGCTACACCTTC
TRBD2 | TRBJ2-3 | TRBV27 | CASSSPGGGATDTQYF | TGTGCCAGCAGTTCCCCGGGCGGGGGGGCCACAGATACGCAGTATTTT
. | TRBJ2-7 | TRBV27 | CASSPRPEQTYEQYF | TGTGCCAGCAGTCCCCGGCCGGAGCAAACCTACGAGCAGTACTTC
. | TRBJ1-2 | TRBV15 | CATSREGNGGYGYTF | TGTGCCACCAGCAGAGAGGGCAACGGGGGCTATGGCTACACCTTC
TRBD1 | TRBJ1-5 | TRBV12-5 | CASGLASGTGVQPQHF | TGTGCTAGTGGTTTGGCGTCCGGGACAGGGGTTCAGCCCCAGCATTTT
. | TRBJ2-1 | TRBV9 | CASSVGGGRYNEQFF | TGTGCCAGCAGCGTAGGCGGGGGCCGATACAATGAGCAGTTCTTC
. | TRBJ1-1 | TRBV13 | CASSRQTAIRDTEAFF | TGTGCCAGCAGCAGACAAACTGCGATAAGAGACACTGAAGCTTTCTTT
. | TRBJ1-2 | TRBV6-5 | CASSSGFNYGYTF | TGTGCCAGCAGTTCGGGGTTTAACTATGGCTACACCTTC
. | TRBJ1-2 | TRBV5-4 | CASSLQLHSKGYTF | TGTGCCAGCAGCTTGCAACTCCACTCTAAAGGCTACACCTTC
. | TRBJ1-1 | TRBV5-6 | CASAGRGTEAFF | TGTGCCAGCGCAGGGAGGGGAACTGAAGCTTTCTTT
. | TRBJ1-3 | TRBV6-1 | CASSEARGNGNTIYF | TGTGCCAGCAGTGAAGCGCGGGGGAACGGAAACACCATATATTTT
. | TRBJ1-4 | TRBV10-2 | CASTRGVGEKLFF | TGCGCCAGCACCAGGGGAGTCGGTGAAAAACTGTTTTTT
TRBD1 | TRBJ2-7 | TRBV27 | CASSLSGQGAYEQYF | TGTGCCAGCAGTTTATCGGGACAGGGGGCCTACGAGCAGTACTTC
TRBD1 | TRBJ1-1 | TRBV14 | CASSPTGNMNTEAFF | TGTGCCAGCAGCCCGACAGGGAACATGAACACTGAAGCTTTCTTT
TRBD1 | TRBJ2-1 | TRBV10-2 | CASREGQGLYNEQFF | TGCGCCAGCAGGGAGGGACAGGGCCTATACAATGAGCAGTTCTTC
. | TRBJ2-6 | TRBV11-2 | CASSLIRGANVLTF | TGTGCCAGCAGCCTCATCCGGGGGGCCAACGTCCTGACTTTC
. | TRBJ2-1 | TRBV5-4 | CASSFYFAEQFF | TGTGCCAGCAGCTTTTACTTCGCTGAGCAGTTCTTC
. | TRBJ1-1 | TRBV5-1 | CASSSGDITNTEAFF | TGCGCCAGCAGCTCGGGGGATATCACGAACACTGAAGCTTTCTTT
. | TRBJ2-2 | TRBV5-1 | CASSLDSNTGELFF | TGCGCCAGCAGCTTGGACAGCAACACCGGGGAGCTGTTTTTT
TRBD1 | TRBJ1-6 | TRBV27 | CASSSTGGPNSPLHF | TGTGCCAGCAGTTCAACAGGGGGCCCTAATTCACCCCTCCACTTT
. | TRBJ2-1 | TRBV18 | CASSPSESRLLDEQFF | TGTGCCAGCTCACCTTCGGAATCGCGGCTTCTCGATGAGCAGTTCTTC
TRBD2 | TRBJ2-1 | TRBV11-2 | CASSFGAGGNEQFF | TGTGCCAGCAGCTTCGGAGCGGGGGGCAATGAGCAGTTCTTC
TRBD2 | TRBJ2-2 | TRBV15 | CATSRDQISGGSGELFF | TGTGCCACCAGCAGAGATCAGATTAGCGGGGGGTCTGGGGAGCTGTTTTTT
TRBD2 | TRBJ2-1 | TRBV4-3 | CASSQGLAGSYNEQFF | TGCGCCAGCAGCCAAGGACTAGCGGGCTCCTACAATGAGCAGTTCTTC